This T cell receptor (beta chain) was profiled in a study of OX40 agonist ivuxolimab in advanced cancers. Trimming cost V 1 base and J 4 bases, with 11 bases left between them. The germline V gene encodes CDR1 LNHDA and CDR2 SQIVND (reference sequence). The CDR3 contains 15 residues. Clones were read by immunoSEQ multiplex PCR, and TCRdb kept only the in-frame ones, dropping some. The profile shows roughly 41,000 clones, about 91% of them singletons. This receptor was obtained from an adult with an advanced solid tumor such as melanoma, head and neck, liver or kidney cancer. Material: CD4+ or CD8+ T cells sorted from blood, obtained in a trial of the OX40 agonist ivuxolimab. The chain recombines TRBV19 with TRBJ2-1; D call uncertain. The CDR3 here is CASSIGRQVYNEQFF. In DNA form, the CDR3 reads TGTGCCAGTAGTATAGGTCGGCAGGTGTACAATGAGCAGTTCTTC.